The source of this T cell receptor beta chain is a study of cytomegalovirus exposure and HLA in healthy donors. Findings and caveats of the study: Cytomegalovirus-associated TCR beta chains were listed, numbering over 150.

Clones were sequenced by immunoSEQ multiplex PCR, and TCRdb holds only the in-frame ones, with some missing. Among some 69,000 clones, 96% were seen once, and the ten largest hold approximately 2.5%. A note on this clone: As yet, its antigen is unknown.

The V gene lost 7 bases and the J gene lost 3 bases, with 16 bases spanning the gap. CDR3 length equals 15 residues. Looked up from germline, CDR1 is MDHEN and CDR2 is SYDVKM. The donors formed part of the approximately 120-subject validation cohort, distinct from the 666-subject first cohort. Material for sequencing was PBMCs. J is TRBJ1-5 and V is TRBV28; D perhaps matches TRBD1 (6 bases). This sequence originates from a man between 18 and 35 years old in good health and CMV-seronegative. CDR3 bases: TGTGCCAGCACCGGGGGGGGCAGTTACAATCAGCCCCAGCATTTT. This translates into CASTGGGSYNQPQHF.